The 32 T cell receptor beta chains given below trace back to one sample, sequenced in a study of T cell repertoires in cytomegalovirus infection. TCRdb reprocessed the reads with MiXCR, giving one entry per CDR3 protein. Of more than 150,000 distinct CDR3 sequences listed, approximately 19% are singletons. The specimen sequenced was PBMCs. All receptors come from a human donor in good health (CMV status not recorded). Some clones in this sample may be carry-over from other donors' samples.

The genes are TRBV12-3 or TRBV12-4 and TRBJ2-2, with 11 bases lining up with TRBD2. Trimming at V came to 5 bases and at J to 6 bases, leaving 5 bases not matched to a gene. The CDR3 extends over 15 amino acids. The CDR3 DNA reads TGTGCCAGCAGTCCAACTAGCGGGAGTCCCGGGGAGCTGTTTTTT. Translation gives CASSPTSGSPGELFF.

This clonotype was recorded many times. This chain uses TRBV7-2 with TRBJ1-1; TRBD1 matches at 8 bases. Germline V gene lookup returns CDR1 SGHTA and CDR2 FQGNSA. CDR3 length: 13 residues. The V and J ends lost 1 base and 10 bases, in that order; junction bases with no gene match: 5. The CDR3 protein is CASSLGQGLVAFF. The CDR3 coding sequence is TGTGCCAGCAGCTTAGGACAGGGGCTTGTAGCTTTCTTT. Complete variable domain (other parts from reference TRBV7-2 and TRBJ1-1): GAGVSQSPSNKVTEKGKDVELRCDPISGHTALYWYRQSLGQGLEFLIYFQGNSAPDKSGLPSDRFSAERTGGSVSTLTIQRTQQEDSAVYLCASSLGQGLVAFFGQGTRLTVV.

The V call is TRBV19, the J call TRBJ2-3; no clear D. CDR1 and CDR2 from the germline V gene are LNHDA and SQIVND (reference sequence). V dropped 4 bases and J dropped 1 base, with 6 bases sitting between them. CDR3 length: 13 residues. The CDR3 bases are TGTGCCAGTAGTACCCAAGGCACAGATACGCAGTATTTT. Translating gives CASSTQGTDTQYF.

This clonotype was detected a few times. This chain uses TRBV5-6 with TRBJ1-1; maybe TRBD1 (5 bases). V dropped 4 bases and J dropped 4 bases, with 23 bases sitting between them. The CDR3 length is 17 residues. Germline V lookup: CDR1 SGHDT, CDR2 YYEEEE. CDR3 in amino acids: CASSTTSGARQRTEAFF. The DNA for the CDR3 is TGTGCCAGCAGCACGACTTCCGGGGCCCGGCAGCGCACTGAAGCTTTCTTT.

A few counts support this clonotype. The chain is built from TRBV6-1 and TRBJ1-1, with a weak D call TRBD1 (5 bases). The CDR3 is made up of 12 amino acids. CDR1 is MNHNS and CDR2 is SASEGT in the germline V gene. Trimming left V 7 bases short and J 5 bases short, with 11 bases between. CDR3 amino acids: CASKGKGTEAFF. DNA of the CDR3: TGTGCCAGCAAAGGGAAGGGGACTGAAGCTTTCTTT.

In this sample, this clonotype turned up a few times. This sequence joins TRBV19 and TRBJ1-1; D perhaps matches TRBD1 (5 bases). CDR3 size: 16 residues. Germline V gene data show CDR1 as LNHDA and CDR2 as SQIVND (reference sequence). Trimming left V 6 bases short and J 0 bases short, with 17 bases between. The CDR3 region is CASSPWGLMMNTEAFF. The CDR3 DNA follows: TGTGCCAGTAGCCCCTGGGGACTGATGATGAACACTGAAGCTTTCTTT.

Ten or more counts support this clonotype. The chain recombines TRBV11-3 with TRBJ1-1; 8 bases are a match to TRBD1. The V and J ends lost 4 bases and 0 bases, in that order; junction bases with no gene match: 4. Germline-derived CDR1 and CDR2 are SGHNT and YENEEA. There are 15 residues in the CDR3. This chain's CDR3 is CASSSTGAMNTEAFF. CDR3 in DNA: TGTGCCAGCAGCTCGACAGGGGCGATGAACACTGAAGCTTTCTTT.

Only one count was recorded for this clonotype. The V call is TRBV6-2 or TRBV6-3, the J call TRBJ2-7; D is unresolved. The V and J ends lost 7 bases and 6 bases respectively, with 13 bases between them. CDR1 is MNHEY, CDR2 SVGEGT, per germline. The CDR3 loop spans 12 amino acids. The CDR3 bases are TGTGCCAGCATGGAAACCCTGGGCGAGCAGTACTTC. It is translated as CASMETLGEQYF.

A few counts support this clonotype. The chain links TRBV5-6 to TRBJ2-5; D is possibly TRBD1 (5 bases). The ends were cut back, 4 bases at V and 0 bases at J, with 10 bases in the middle. Germline assignment: CDR1 SGHDT and CDR2 YYEEEE. This CDR3 has 14 residues. The CDR3, as DNA: TGTGCCAGCAGCCGTGACAGCTACCAAGAGACCCAGTACTTC. Translation: CASSRDSYQETQYF.

A few counts support this clonotype. V usage is TRBV20-1 and J usage is TRBJ2-6; no firm D call. Germline loops: CDR1 DFQATT, CDR2 SNEGSKA (reference sequence). Trimming cost V 2 bases and J 0 bases, with 2 bases left between them. The length of the CDR3 is 13 residues. The CDR3 reads CSARSSGANVLTF. The DNA for the CDR3 is TGCAGTGCTAGAAGCTCTGGGGCCAACGTCCTGACTTTC.

This clonotype occurred many times. The chain has TRBV19 and TRBJ1-1, with 9 bases that match TRBD1. CDR3 size: 15 residues. Germline loops: CDR1 LNHDA, CDR2 SQIVND (reference sequence). J lost 1 base, V lost 3 bases, and 3 bases had no gene match. This chain's CDR3 is CASSIWTGANTEAFF. The CDR3 DNA reads as TGTGCCAGTAGTATCTGGACAGGGGCGAACACTGAAGCTTTCTTT.

This chain links TRBV20-1 with TRBJ2-3, with D possibly being TRBD2 (6 bases). Germline V CDR1 and CDR2: DFQATT, SNEGSKA (reference sequence). With 5 bases removed from V and 3 bases from J, the gap between germline ends came to 9 bases. The CDR3 has 12 residues. The CDR3 nucleotides read TGCAGTGCTTCCGGGACTACAGATACGCAGTATTTT. It codes for CSASGTTDTQYF.

The chain carries TRBV6-2 or TRBV6-3 and TRBJ2-1; maybe TRBD1 (6 bases). Germline V CDR1 and CDR2: MNHEY, SVGEGT. CDR3 size: 14 residues. Trimming removed 4 bases from V and 9 bases from J, with 16 bases in between. The CDR3 spells CASSSGGVRGEQFF. The CDR3 DNA is TGTGCCAGCAGTTCAGGAGGAGTCAGGGGTGAGCAGTTCTTC.

This clonotype was counted between two and nine times. The gene calls are TRBV6-6 and TRBJ1-5; D gene ambiguous. V lost 6 bases, J lost 4 bases, and 10 bases lay in between. The CDR3 runs 13 residues. Germline lookup yields CDR1 MNHNY and CDR2 SVGAGI (reference sequence). DNA of the CDR3: TGTGCCAGCAGACCACTCGGTAATCAGCCCCAGCATTTT. Translation: CASRPLGNQPQHF.

V usage is TRBV4-1 and J usage is TRBJ2-5; 11 bases are a match to TRBD2. CDR1 is MGHRA, CDR2 YSYEKL, per germline. The CDR3 loop spans 15 amino acids. The trim removed 5 bases at V and 2 bases at J, leaving 4 bases unmatched. CDR3 DNA sequence: TGCGCCAGCAGCTACGGGACTAGCGGACAAGAGACCCAGTACTTC. Its protein is CASSYGTSGQETQYF.

This clonotype was detected a few times. V is TRBV7-2 and J is TRBJ2-1; TRBD2 matches at 10 bases. J lost 4 bases, V lost 2 bases, and 2 bases had no gene match. The V gene's germline CDR1 is SGHTA and CDR2 FQGNSA. This CDR3 is 15 amino acids long. CDR3 sequence (DNA): TGTGCCAGCAGCTTAACGACTAGCGGGTACAATGAGCAGTTCTTC. Translated: CASSLTTSGYNEQFF.

Ten or more counts support this clonotype. This chain links TRBV5-5 with TRBJ2-6; D unclear. This CDR3 region has 15 residues. Trimming took 0 bases from V and 4 from J, leaving 8 bases between them. CDR1 is SGHKS, CDR2 YYEKEE, per germline (reference sequence). Here the CDR3 DNA reads TGTGCCAGCAGCTTGGGGACCCTAGGGGCCAACGTCCTGACTTTC. This encodes CASSLGTLGANVLTF. Combining the CDR3 with reference TRBV5-5 and TRBJ2-6 gives the whole variable domain DAGVTQSPTHLIKTRGQQVTLRCSPISGHKSVSWYQQVLGQGPQFIFQYYEKEERGRGNFPDRFSARQFPNYSSELNVNALLLGDSALYLCASSLGTLGANVLTFGAGSRLTVL.

In its sample, this clonotype was seen many times. This chain uses TRBV7-2 with TRBJ2-5, with D uncertain. The germline gives CDR1 SGHTA, CDR2 FQGNSA. V gave up 1 base and J gave up 4 bases, with 4 bases separating them. The CDR3 runs to 12 residues. The CDR3 DNA reads TGTGCCAGCAGCTTAGTAGTAGAGACCCAGTACTTC. It yields the protein CASSLVVETQYF.

V gene TRBV7-9 combines with J gene TRBJ1-4, with a weak D call TRBD1 (6 bases). Germline CDR1 is SEHNR and CDR2 is FQNEAQ (reference sequence). With 1 base removed from V and 6 bases from J, the gap between germline ends came to 9 bases. The CDR3 sequence is 14 residues long. Here the CDR3 reads CASSLDRDDEKLFF. The CDR3 DNA reads TGTGCCAGCAGCTTAGACAGGGATGATGAAAAACTGTTTTTT.

This clonotype was seen many times. This sequence joins TRBV14 and TRBJ2-2; the D gene could be TRBD1 or TRBD2 (5 bases each). In germline, CDR1 is SGHDN, CDR2 FVKESK. The V and J ends lost 4 bases and 2 bases respectively, with 17 bases between them. This CDR3 region has 17 residues. In nucleotides, the CDR3 is TGTGCCAGCAGCCGTAGACAGCCGGGACGCAACACCGGGGAGCTGTTTTTT. The encoded protein is CASSRRQPGRNTGELFF.

This clonotype was observed many times. The chain uses TRBV11-3 and TRBJ2-3; no firm D call. Germline lookup yields CDR1 SGHNT and CDR2 YENEEA. V lost 0 bases, J lost 7 bases, and 8 bases lay in between. The CDR3 sequence is 13 residues long. CDR3 residues: CASSLDLGNTQYF. The DNA of the CDR3 is TGTGCCAGCAGCTTAGATCTGGGGAATACGCAGTATTTT. Looking up the rest from reference TRBV11-3 and TRBJ2-3 gives the full variable domain: EAGVVQSPRYKIIEKKQPVAFWCNPISGHNTLYWYLQNLGQGPELLIRYENEEAVDDSQLPKDRFSAERLKGVDSTLKIQPAELGDSAVYLCASSLDLGNTQYFGPGTRLTVL.

This clonotype came up a few times. The gene calls are TRBV19 and TRBJ2-7; no reliable D call. The V end was cut by 2 bases, the J end by 5 bases, with 4 bases between. The CDR3 is made up of 11 amino acids. Germline CDR1 reads LNHDA; CDR2 reads SQIVND (reference sequence). This CDR3 reads CASSISNEQYF. In nucleotides, the CDR3 is TGTGCCAGTAGTATAAGTAACGAGCAGTACTTC.

The chain employs TRBV12-3 or TRBV12-4 and TRBJ1-1, with 10 bases fitting TRBD1. The CDR3 spans 15 residues. J was trimmed by 6 bases and V by 2 bases; bases with no gene match: 6. The CDR3 region has the DNA TGTGCCAGCAGTTTATTTGGACAGGGGGGACCTGAAGCTTTCTTT. It specifies CASSLFGQGGPEAFF.

This clonotype occurred many times. This sequence joins TRBV7-2 and TRBJ2-2; D is uncertain. Trimming cost V 3 bases and J 4 bases, with 15 bases left between them. The CDR3 is 16 residues long. CDR1 is SGHTA, CDR2 FQGNSA, per germline. The CDR3 nucleotides read TGTGCCAGCAGCTTTCTGAAAAGGGTGATCACCGGGGAGCTGTTTTTT. Amino acid sequence: CASSFLKRVITGELFF.

This clonotype was observed at least ten times. This chain links TRBV6-1 with TRBJ2-1; tentative D call: TRBD1 (5 bases). The CDR3 loop spans 16 amino acids. Germline assignment: CDR1 MNHNS and CDR2 SASEGT. Trimming cost V 6 bases and J 0 bases, with 15 bases left between them. The CDR3 region is CASRGDVAFSYNEQFF. The CDR3 region has the DNA TGTGCCAGCAGAGGGGATGTGGCCTTCTCCTACAATGAGCAGTTCTTC.

Only a few counts were recorded for this clonotype. V usage is TRBV5-4 and J usage is TRBJ2-7; no reliable D call. The CDR3 runs to 13 residues. Germline V gene lookup returns CDR1 SGHNT and CDR2 YYREEE (reference sequence). The V and J ends lost 2 bases and 3 bases respectively, with 9 bases between them. In DNA, the CDR3 is TGTGCCAGCAGCTTTGGTGGGGACTACGAGCAGTACTTC. Its protein product is CASSFGGDYEQYF.

This clonotype came up many times. The rearrangement joins TRBV12-3 or TRBV12-4 to TRBJ1-2, with D possibly matching TRBD1 (6 bases). Trimming removed 2 bases from V and 8 bases from J, with 12 bases in between. The CDR3 contains 13 residues. CDR3: CASSLRPGDGYTF. The CDR3 coding sequence is TGTGCCAGCAGTTTACGGCCAGGGGACGGCTACACCTTC.

The sample holds many counts of this clonotype. V gene TRBV19 combines with J gene TRBJ2-7, with D unresolved. Trimming cost V 5 bases and J 2 bases, with 10 bases left between them. CDR3 size: 13 residues. Germline CDR1 is LNHDA and CDR2 is SQIVND (reference sequence). The CDR3 DNA sequence: TGTGCCAGTAGTGTCTCTTTAGCCTACGAGCAGTACTTC. Amino acids: CASSVSLAYEQYF.

There are many counts of this clonotype. This sequence joins TRBV28 and TRBJ1-1; 7 positions match TRBD1. Germline-derived CDR1 and CDR2 are MDHEN and SYDVKM. This CDR3 has 13 amino acids. V was clipped by 7 bases and J by 3 bases; unmatched bases: 5. CDR3: CASKPDRDTEAFF. The DNA of the CDR3 is TGTGCCAGCAAACCTGACAGGGACACTGAAGCTTTCTTT.

V is TRBV3-1 and J is TRBJ1-2, with 8 bases lining up with TRBD1. CDR1 and CDR2 (germline): LGHDT, YNNKEL (reference sequence). CDR3 length: 16 residues. The junction had 4 bases not matched to a gene; V was cut back by 1 base and J by 0 bases. CDR3 loop: CASSQVGQGPNYGYTF. In DNA form, the CDR3 reads TGTGCCAGCAGCCAAGTCGGACAGGGCCCTAACTATGGCTACACCTTC.

This clonotype was observed a few times. The V call is TRBV29-1, the J call TRBJ1-1, with a weak D call TRBD1 (6 bases). Germline CDR1 reads SQVTM; CDR2 reads ANQGSEA. This CDR3 is 13 amino acids long. Trimming took 7 bases from V and 0 from J, leaving 12 bases between them. CDR3 protein: CSARTEMNTEAFF. CDR3 DNA sequence: TGCAGCGCTCGGACAGAAATGAACACTGAAGCTTTCTTT.

Comments on this clonotype: It may be a read error: a sequence one base away is much more abundant. The rearrangement joins TRBV10-3 to TRBJ1-5; D call uncertain. The CDR3 has 13 amino acids. Per germline, CDR1 ENHRY and CDR2 SYGVKD. Trimming cost V 4 bases and J 5 bases, with 9 bases left between them. CDR3 amino acids: CAISAERDQPQHF. The CDR3 coding sequence is TGTGCCATCAGTGCAGAGCGGGATCAGCCCCAGCATTTT.